This T cell receptor (beta chain) was captured in a study of T cell responses to AZD1222 COVID-19 vaccine. Produced via immunoSEQ multiplex PCR; TCRdb's table is partial and in-frame only. The sample has approximately 170,000 clones, over 75% seen once. General observations from the study: Among vaccine-associated CD4 TCRs, coverage spanned spike, with dominance at 160-218 and 743-854. Seropositive AZD1222 recipients at baseline numbered only five or six.

CDR1 and CDR2 (germline): MNHNY, SVGAGI (reference sequence). V dropped 0 bases and J dropped 2 bases, with 8 bases sitting between them. The length of the CDR3 is 14 residues. Note on this clone: Its antigen remains unknown.

The sequencing here drew on peripheral blood, taken on day 0 of AZD1222 vaccination. This TCR was recovered from an adult in good health. The chain links TRBV6-6 to TRBJ2-7; D remains ambiguous. For the CDR3, the DNA is TGTGCCAGCAGTTACTCAGGCGGAACCTACGAGCAGTACTTC. Encoded protein: CASSYSGGTYEQYF.